A selection of T cell receptor beta chains follows, all from one sample in a study of PD-L1 blockade in urothelial cancer. Produced via immunoSEQ multiplex PCR; TCRdb's table is partial and in-frame only. The sample records approximately 88,000 clones, over 80% being singletons. The source material was PBMCs, sampled around atezolizumab (anti-PD-L1) treatment. The origin of the receptors is a man aged 55-75 years with urothelial cancer. The CDR3 runs from the conserved cysteine through the conserved F or W. Each record gives: clone size, CDR3 length, V gene, D gene, J gene, CDR3 DNA, CDR3 protein. The D gene is left open where the match is weak. Clone size, where shown, is once, few, many, or a class for clones that have expanded.

clone_size: few; cdr3_length: 12; v_call: TRBV2; d_call: TRBD1; j_call: TRBJ1-2; cdr3_nt: TGTGCCAGCAACAGGGACAGCTATGGCTACACCTTC; cdr3_aa: CASNRDSYGYTF
clone_size: NA; cdr3_length: 14; v_call: TRBV27; d_call: TRBD1; j_call: TRBJ1-5; cdr3_nt: TGTGCCAGCAGAGGGGGCGCGGGCAATCAGCCCCAGCATTTT; cdr3_aa: CASRGGAGNQPQHF
clone_size: NA; cdr3_length: 15; v_call: TRBV4-3; d_call: TRBD2; j_call: TRBJ2-1; cdr3_nt: TGCGCCAGCAGCCAAGAACCAGCGGGAGCTAGGGAGCAGTTCTTC; cdr3_aa: CASSQEPAGAREQFF
clone_size: NA; cdr3_length: 14; v_call: TRBV19; d_call: NA; j_call: TRBJ2-3; cdr3_nt: TGTGCCAGTAGCAACTATCCCAGCACAGATACGCAGTATTTT; cdr3_aa: CASSNYPSTDTQYF
clone_size: NA; cdr3_length: 16; v_call: TRBV9; d_call: TRBD1; j_call: TRBJ2-5; cdr3_nt: TGTGCCAGCAGCGTAGAGGACAGGGGTCCACAAGAGACCCAGTACTTC; cdr3_aa: CASSVEDRGPQETQYF
clone_size: NA; cdr3_length: 17; v_call: TRBV5-1; d_call: TRBD1; j_call: TRBJ2-2; cdr3_nt: TGCGCCAGCAGCTTGGAAGGTGGACAGGTCAACACCGGGGAGCTGTTTTTT; cdr3_aa: CASSLEGGQVNTGELFF
clone_size: NA; cdr3_length: 18; v_call: TRBV10-3; d_call: TRBD1; j_call: TRBJ2-3; cdr3_nt: TGTGCCATCAGGAGAAAATTGACCGGGACAGGGGACTCAGATACGCAGTATTTT; cdr3_aa: CAIRRKLTGTGDSDTQYF
clone_size: NA; cdr3_length: 15; v_call: TRBV19; d_call: TRBD1; j_call: TRBJ1-5; cdr3_nt: TGTGCCACCTCGGACAGGATACTTAGCAATCAGCCCCAGCATTTT; cdr3_aa: CATSDRILSNQPQHF
clone_size: NA; cdr3_length: 15; v_call: TRBV7-9; d_call: TRBD1; j_call: TRBJ2-7; cdr3_nt: TGTGCCAGCAGCCCCGGGACAGGGGGCGTCTACGAGCAGTACTTC; cdr3_aa: CASSPGTGGVYEQYF
clone_size: NA; cdr3_length: 15; v_call: TRBV7-2; d_call: TRBD2; j_call: TRBJ2-1; cdr3_nt: TGTGCCAGCAGCCCAGCGGGGAGCTCCTACAATGAGCAGTTCTTC; cdr3_aa: CASSPAGSSYNEQFF
clone_size: NA; cdr3_length: 14; v_call: TRBV19; d_call: NA; j_call: TRBJ1-2; cdr3_nt: TGTGCCAGTACCCTCGCCGGACAAGGCTATGGCTACACCTTC; cdr3_aa: CASTLAGQGYGYTF
clone_size: NA; cdr3_length: 16; v_call: TRBV10-3; d_call: NA; j_call: TRBJ2-2; cdr3_nt: TGTGCCATCAGTGGAGAGGGGACAAGAAGTGGCGGGGAGCTGTTTTTT; cdr3_aa: CAISGEGTRSGGELFF
clone_size: NA; cdr3_length: 15; v_call: TRBV7-9; d_call: TRBD2; j_call: TRBJ2-3; cdr3_nt: TGTGCCAGCAGCTTATCTAGCGGACGCACAGATACGCAGTATTTT; cdr3_aa: CASSLSSGRTDTQYF
clone_size: NA; cdr3_length: 13; v_call: TRBV27; d_call: TRBD1; j_call: TRBJ2-7; cdr3_nt: TGTGCCAGCAGTCCGACAGGGTTGGGCGAGCAGTACTTC; cdr3_aa: CASSPTGLGEQYF
clone_size: NA; cdr3_length: 15; v_call: TRBV10-1; d_call: TRBD2; j_call: TRBJ2-1; cdr3_nt: TGCGCCAGCAGCCCCGGGACTAGCGGGAGTAATGAGCAGTTCTTC; cdr3_aa: CASSPGTSGSNEQFF
clone_size: NA; cdr3_length: 15; v_call: TRBV30; d_call: TRBD2; j_call: TRBJ2-3; cdr3_nt: TGTGCCTGGAAATTTAGCGGGACGAGCACAGATACGCAGTATTTT; cdr3_aa: CAWKFSGTSTDTQYF
clone_size: NA; cdr3_length: 15; v_call: TRBV18; d_call: NA; j_call: TRBJ1-3; cdr3_nt: TGTGCCAGCTCACCGGCCGGAGGGGTAGGAAACACCATATATTTT; cdr3_aa: CASSPAGGVGNTIYF
clone_size: NA; cdr3_length: 16; v_call: TRBV5-1; d_call: TRBD2; j_call: TRBJ2-7; cdr3_nt: TGCGCCAGCAGCCCGGGGGGGTCAGGGATTGGCTACGAGCAGTACTTC; cdr3_aa: CASSPGGSGIGYEQYF